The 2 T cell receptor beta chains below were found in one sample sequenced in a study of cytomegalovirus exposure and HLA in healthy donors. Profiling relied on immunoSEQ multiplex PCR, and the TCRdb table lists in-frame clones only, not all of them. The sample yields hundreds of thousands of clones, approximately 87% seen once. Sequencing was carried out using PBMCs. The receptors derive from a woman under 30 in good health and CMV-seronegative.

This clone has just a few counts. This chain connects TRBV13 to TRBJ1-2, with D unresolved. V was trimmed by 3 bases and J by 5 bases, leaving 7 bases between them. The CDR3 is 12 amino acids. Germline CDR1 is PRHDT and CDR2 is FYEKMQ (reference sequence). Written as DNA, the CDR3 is TGTGCCAGCAGCTTTTCCCGGTATGGCTACACCTTC. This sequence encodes CASSFSRYGYTF. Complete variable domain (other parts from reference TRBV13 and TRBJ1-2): AAGVIQSPRHLIKEKRETATLKCYPIPRHDTVYWYQQGPGQDPQFLISFYEKMQSDKGSIPDRFSAQQFSDYHSELNMSSLELGDSALYFCASSFSRYGYTFGSGTRLTVV.

CDR3 amino acids: CAGSPDSLNGYTF. The CDR3, as DNA: TGTGCCGGATCCCCGGACAGTTTGAATGGCTACACCTTC. The chain links TRBV28 to TRBJ1-2; D may be TRBD1 (6 bases). V lost 11 bases to trimming and J lost 6 bases, with 19 bases between them. The CDR3 consists of 13 residues. Germline CDR1 is MDHEN and CDR2 is SYDVKM.